Each of the 3 T cell receptor beta chains below was sequenced from the same sample in a study of blood T cell repertoires in COVID-19. Assay used: immunoSEQ multiplex PCR; TCRdb lists only in-frame clones, some missing. The data contain about 39,000 clones, around 80% of them singletons. The sequenced material came from peripheral blood. The receptors stem from a man aged 60 to 69 in a cohort sampled during active COVID-19.

This chain uses TRBV7-2 with TRBJ2-7; possibly TRBD1 for D (6 bases). The CDR3 runs 16 residues. Germline CDR1 SGHTA, CDR2 FQGNSA. Trimming removed 1 base from V and 3 bases from J, with 16 bases in between. The CDR3 is CASSLGVWTEYYEQYF. In DNA form, the CDR3 reads TGTGCCAGCAGCTTAGGGGTATGGACAGAGTACTACGAGCAGTACTTC.

This clone was counted once. The chain joins TRBV7-8 to TRBJ2-4; 10 nucleotides agree with TRBD2. With 0 bases clipped from V and 9 bases from J, the junction kept 8 bases outside the gene matches. Germline CDR1 is SGHVS and CDR2 is FQNEAQ. The CDR3 totals 16 residues. The CDR3: CASSLASGGEGSIQYF. As DNA, the CDR3 is TGTGCCAGCAGCTTAGCAAGCGGGGGGGAAGGTAGCATTCAGTACTTC.

The chain links TRBV14 to TRBJ1-6; D ambiguous. The CDR3 sequence is 14 residues long. The V gene lost 1 base and the J gene lost 10 bases, with 11 bases spanning the gap. CDR1 is SGHDN, CDR2 FVKESK, per germline. DNA of the CDR3: TGTGCCAGCAGCCAAGGGGAGTGGGGATCACCCCTCCACTTT. It encodes CASSQGEWGSPLHF.